This T cell receptor beta chain was identified during a study of neurological immune-mediated disorders. This clonotype was seen ten or more times. The antigen remains unidentified. Study outcomes and limitations: It was HTLV-1-associated myelopathy that showed the most TCR clonal expansion, while multiple sclerosis showed the least, falling below healthy controls.

Each CDR3 protein is one row after TCRdb ran MiXCR on the 5' RACE reads. The table includes some 60,000 distinct CDR3 sequences, about 10% detected once. V was pared by 0 bases and J by 7 bases, with 5 bases between. There are 13 residues in the CDR3. The germline V gene encodes CDR1 SGHNT and CDR2 YYREEE (reference sequence). Time point in this sample: longitudinal time-point 2. Volunteers from a blood bank in Maryland, USA, constituted the healthy controls. The rearrangement links TRBV5-4 to TRBJ1-6; the D is unclear. The sequence came from a man aged 25-45 years in good health. The sequenced sample consisted of PBMCs. CDR3 sequence reads: CASSLDGNSPLHF. CDR3 DNA: TGTGCCAGCAGCTTGGACGGGAATTCACCCCTCCACTTT.